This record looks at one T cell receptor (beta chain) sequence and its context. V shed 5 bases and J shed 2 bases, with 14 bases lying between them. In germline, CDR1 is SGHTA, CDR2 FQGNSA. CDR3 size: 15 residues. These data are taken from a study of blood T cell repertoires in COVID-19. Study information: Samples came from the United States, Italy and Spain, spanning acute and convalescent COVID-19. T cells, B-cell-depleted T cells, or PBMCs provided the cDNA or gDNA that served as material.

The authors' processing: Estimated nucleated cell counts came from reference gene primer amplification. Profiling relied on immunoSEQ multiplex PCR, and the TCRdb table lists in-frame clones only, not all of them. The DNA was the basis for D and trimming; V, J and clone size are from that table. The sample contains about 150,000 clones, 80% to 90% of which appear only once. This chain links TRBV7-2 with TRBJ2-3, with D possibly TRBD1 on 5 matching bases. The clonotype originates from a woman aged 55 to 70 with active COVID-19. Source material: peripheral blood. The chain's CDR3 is CASSPRTIHTDTQYF. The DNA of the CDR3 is TGTGCCAGCAGCCCGCGGACAATTCACACAGATACGCAGTATTTT.